This T cell receptor beta chain was retrieved from a study of blood T cell repertoires in COVID-19 (dated by TCRdb to the early 2020s). A note on the overall study: Samples from collaborators originated in the United States, Italy and Spain and spanned both the acute and convalescent phases of COVID-19. The prospective study material was composed of cDNA or gDNA derived from T cells, B-cell-depleted T cells, or PBMCs. The dataset comprised deeply sampled blood TCRbeta repertoires from subjects exposed to, actively infected with, or recovered from COVID-19. The repertoires were released in a freely available public database meant as a resource for research on the immune response to SARS-CoV-2. The samples were drawn from two sources: the first 160 participants of the ongoing ImmuneRACE study, and 950 to 1,500 subjects contributed by 6 global collaborators. A de-identified subject ID, COVID-19 status, age in years and sex were almost always included in the sample metadata. Where HLA class I and class II types were available, the types were taken from metadata supplied by the sample provider, not from assay-based typing.

Each collaborating institution followed its own protocols to collect whole blood in K2EDTA tubes. For TCRbeta analysis, collaborators shipped samples in one of three forms: frozen whole blood, isolated PBMCs, or DNA extracted from either of those sample types. This clone has just a few counts. It lacks a known antigen. Within one base of it there is no much larger clone, and no base qualities were kept. What the study reported, not specific to this receptor: How much clinical and demographic metadata was included differed by source and by participant, and the metadata was provided uncurated.

The immunoSEQ Assay, a bias-controlled multiplex PCR, was used to amplify TCRbeta CDR3 regions from genomic DNA. From the authors' description of their analysis: The number of nucleated cells in each sample was estimated from the amplification of reference gene primers within the assay. To quantify the absolute abundance of each unique TCRbeta CDR3 rearrangement, sequence reads were collapsed and filtered. For each sample, productive Simpson clonality was calculated as the square root of Simpson's diversity index over productive rearrangements. This immuneACCESS table, as held by TCRdb, lists in-frame sequences with V and J called but not all clones. Of the missing ones, under half trace to an unresolved V gene in checked studies; the others have no known cause. D and trimming come from the DNA, and the V and J calls and clone size come from that table. Here the sample has about 190,000 clones; over 70% occur a single time. Clones ranked in the top ten supply about 6.9% of the sample.

Sequenced input: peripheral blood. This receptor was taken from a man between 60 and 70 years old with acute or convalescent COVID-19.

The encoded CDR3 is CASSFLRSADNEQFF. The nucleotides read TGTGCCAGCAGCTTTCTGAGGTCGGCCGACAATGAGCAGTTCTTC. The receptor chain draws on TRBV7-9 and TRBJ2-1, with the D gene too uncertain to name. V and J lose 3 bases and 5 bases, and a span of 14 bases separates them. Reading from cysteine to phenylalanine, the CDR3 counts 15 amino acids. Solely the CDR3 DNA is kept, with 45 bases framed from the first base. CDR1 SEHNR and CDR2 FQNEAQ were looked up in the germline V gene (reference sequence).